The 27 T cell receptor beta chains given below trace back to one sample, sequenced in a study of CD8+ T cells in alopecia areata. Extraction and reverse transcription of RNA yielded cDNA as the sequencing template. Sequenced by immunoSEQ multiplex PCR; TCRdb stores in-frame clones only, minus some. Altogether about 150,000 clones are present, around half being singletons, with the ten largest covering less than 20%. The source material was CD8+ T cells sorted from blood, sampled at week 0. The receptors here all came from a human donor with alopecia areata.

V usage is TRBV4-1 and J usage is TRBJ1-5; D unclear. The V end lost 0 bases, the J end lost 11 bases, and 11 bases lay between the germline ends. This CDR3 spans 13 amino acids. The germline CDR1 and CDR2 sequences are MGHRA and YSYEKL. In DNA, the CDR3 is TGCGCCAGCAGCCAAGATCTTGAGCAGTCCCAGCATTTT. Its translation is CASSQDLEQSQHF.

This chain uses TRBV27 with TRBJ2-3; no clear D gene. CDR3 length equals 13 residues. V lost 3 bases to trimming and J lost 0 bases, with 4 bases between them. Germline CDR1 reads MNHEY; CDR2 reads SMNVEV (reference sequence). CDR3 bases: TGTGCCAGCAGTTTGGTTAGCACAGATACGCAGTATTTT. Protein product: CASSLVSTDTQYF.

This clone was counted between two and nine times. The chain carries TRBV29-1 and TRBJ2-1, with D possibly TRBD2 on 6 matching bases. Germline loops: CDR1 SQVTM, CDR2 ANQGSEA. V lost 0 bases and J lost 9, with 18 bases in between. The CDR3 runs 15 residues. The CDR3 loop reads CSVEDGTSRSREQFF. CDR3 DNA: TGCAGCGTTGAAGATGGAACTAGCAGATCGCGTGAGCAGTTCTTC.

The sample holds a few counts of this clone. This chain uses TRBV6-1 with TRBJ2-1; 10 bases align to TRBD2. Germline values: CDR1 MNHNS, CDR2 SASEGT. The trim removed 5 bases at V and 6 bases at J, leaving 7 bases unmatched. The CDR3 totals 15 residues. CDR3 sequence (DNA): TGTGCCAGCAGTCCTAGCGGGGGAGCTGTCAATGAGCAGTTCTTC. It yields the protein CASSPSGGAVNEQFF.

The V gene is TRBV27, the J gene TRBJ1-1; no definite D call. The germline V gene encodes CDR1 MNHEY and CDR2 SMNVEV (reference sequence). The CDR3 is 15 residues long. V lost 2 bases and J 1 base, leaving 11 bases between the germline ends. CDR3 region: CASSLAETPNTEAFF. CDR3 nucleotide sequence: TGTGCCAGCAGTTTAGCCGAGACACCGAACACTGAAGCTTTCTTT.

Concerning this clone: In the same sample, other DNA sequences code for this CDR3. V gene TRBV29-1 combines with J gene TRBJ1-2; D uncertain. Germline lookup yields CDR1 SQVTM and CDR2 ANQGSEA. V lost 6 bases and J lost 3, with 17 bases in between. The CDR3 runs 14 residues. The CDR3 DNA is TGCAGCGTCCTTCCCGACATCGGGGACTATGGCTACACCTTC. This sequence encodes CSVLPDIGDYGYTF.

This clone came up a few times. The DNA for the CDR3 is TGTGCCAGTAGTGAGACAGGGGGACGTGAAAAACTGTTTTTT. It specifies CASSETGGREKLFF. The rearrangement uses TRBV19 and TRBJ1-4; 9 bases are shared with TRBD1. Germline V gene sequence: CDR1 LNHDA, CDR2 SQIVND (reference sequence). Unmatched junction bases numbered 5, after V lost 5 bases and J lost 7 bases. This CDR3 region has 14 residues.

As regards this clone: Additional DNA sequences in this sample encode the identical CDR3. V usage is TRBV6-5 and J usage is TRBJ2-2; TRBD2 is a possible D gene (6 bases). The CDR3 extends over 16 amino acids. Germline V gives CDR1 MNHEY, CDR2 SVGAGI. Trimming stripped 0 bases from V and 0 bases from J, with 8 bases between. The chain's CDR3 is CASSYSGGTNTGELFF. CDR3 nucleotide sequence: TGTGCCAGCAGTTACTCTGGGGGGACGAACACCGGGGAGCTGTTTTTT.

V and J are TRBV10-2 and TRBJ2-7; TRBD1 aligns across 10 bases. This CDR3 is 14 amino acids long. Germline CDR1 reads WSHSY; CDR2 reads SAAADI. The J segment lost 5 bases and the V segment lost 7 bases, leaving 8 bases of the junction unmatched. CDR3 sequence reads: CASTPGQGIHEQYF. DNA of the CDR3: TGCGCCAGCACCCCGGGACAGGGGATCCACGAGCAGTACTTC.

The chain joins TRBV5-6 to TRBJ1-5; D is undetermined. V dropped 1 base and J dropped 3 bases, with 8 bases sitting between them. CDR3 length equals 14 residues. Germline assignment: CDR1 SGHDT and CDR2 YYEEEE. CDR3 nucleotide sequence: TGTGCCAGCAGCTTGACGTACGACAATCAGCCCCAGCATTTT. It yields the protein CASSLTYDNQPQHF.

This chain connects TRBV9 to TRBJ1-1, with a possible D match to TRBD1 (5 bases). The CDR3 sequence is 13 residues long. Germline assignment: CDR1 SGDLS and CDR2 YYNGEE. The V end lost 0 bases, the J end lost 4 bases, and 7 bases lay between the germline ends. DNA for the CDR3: TGTGCCAGCAGCGTAGACGGGGGCACTGAAGCTTTCTTT. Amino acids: CASSVDGGTEAFF.

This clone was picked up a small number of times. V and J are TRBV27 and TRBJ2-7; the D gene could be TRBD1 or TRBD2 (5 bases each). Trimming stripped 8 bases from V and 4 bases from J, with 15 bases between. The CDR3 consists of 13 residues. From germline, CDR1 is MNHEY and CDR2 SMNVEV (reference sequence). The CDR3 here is CASRGPVGYEQYF. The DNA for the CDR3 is TGTGCCAGCCGGGGCCCCGTAGGGTACGAGCAGTACTTC.

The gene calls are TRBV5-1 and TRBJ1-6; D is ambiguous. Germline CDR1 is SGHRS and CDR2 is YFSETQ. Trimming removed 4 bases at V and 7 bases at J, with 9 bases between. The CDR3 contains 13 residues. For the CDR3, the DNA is TGCGCCAGCAGCGACGGAGGAAATTCACCCCTCCACTTT. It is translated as CASSDGGNSPLHF.

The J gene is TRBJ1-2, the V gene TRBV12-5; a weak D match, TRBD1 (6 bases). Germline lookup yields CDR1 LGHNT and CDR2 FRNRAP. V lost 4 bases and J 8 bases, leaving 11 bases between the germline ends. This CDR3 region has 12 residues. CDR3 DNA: TGTGCTAGTGGTTCTGACAGGATAGGCTACACCTTC. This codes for CASGSDRIGYTF.

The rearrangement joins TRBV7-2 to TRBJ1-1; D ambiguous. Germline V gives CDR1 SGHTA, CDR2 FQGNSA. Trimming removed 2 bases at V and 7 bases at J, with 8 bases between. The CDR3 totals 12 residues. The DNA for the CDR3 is TGTGCCAGCAGCTTAAGTCAGATTGAAGCTTTCTTT. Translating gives CASSLSQIEAFF.

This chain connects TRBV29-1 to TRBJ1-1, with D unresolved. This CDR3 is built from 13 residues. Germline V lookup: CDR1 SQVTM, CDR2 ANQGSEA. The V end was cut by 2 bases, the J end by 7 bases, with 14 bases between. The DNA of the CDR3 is TGCAGCGTTGAAAGTGGTCAGAGTTTTGAAGCTTTCTTT. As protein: CSVESGQSFEAFF.

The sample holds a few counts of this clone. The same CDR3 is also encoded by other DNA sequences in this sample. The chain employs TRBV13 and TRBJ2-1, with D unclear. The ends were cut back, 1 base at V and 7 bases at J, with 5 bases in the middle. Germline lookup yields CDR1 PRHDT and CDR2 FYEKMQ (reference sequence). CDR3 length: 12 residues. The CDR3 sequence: CASSLEGNEQFF. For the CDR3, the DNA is TGTGCCAGCAGCTTAGAGGGAAATGAGCAGTTCTTC.

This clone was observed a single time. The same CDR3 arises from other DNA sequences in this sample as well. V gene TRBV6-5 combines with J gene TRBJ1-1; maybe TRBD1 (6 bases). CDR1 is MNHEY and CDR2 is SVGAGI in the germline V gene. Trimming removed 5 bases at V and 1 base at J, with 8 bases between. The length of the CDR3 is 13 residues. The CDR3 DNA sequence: TGTGCCAGCAGTCCGGGACAGAACACTGAAGCTTTCTTT. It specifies CASSPGQNTEAFF.

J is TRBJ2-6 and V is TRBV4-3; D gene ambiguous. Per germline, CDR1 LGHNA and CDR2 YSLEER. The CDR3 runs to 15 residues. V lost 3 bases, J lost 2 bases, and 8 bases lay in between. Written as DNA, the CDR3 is TGCGCCAGCAGCCATAGCTTAGCTGGGGCCAACGTCCTGACTTTC. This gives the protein CASSHSLAGANVLTF.

CDR3: CAWSVSDRPSGNTIYF. In DNA, the CDR3 is TGTGCCTGGAGTGTCTCCGACAGGCCCTCTGGAAACACCATATATTTT. The chain has TRBV30 and TRBJ1-3; weak D call: TRBD1 (6 bases). The CDR3 consists of 16 residues. Germline V CDR1 and CDR2: GTSNPN, SVGIG (reference sequence). Trimming took off 0 bases at V and 0 bases at J, with 12 bases between the two ends.

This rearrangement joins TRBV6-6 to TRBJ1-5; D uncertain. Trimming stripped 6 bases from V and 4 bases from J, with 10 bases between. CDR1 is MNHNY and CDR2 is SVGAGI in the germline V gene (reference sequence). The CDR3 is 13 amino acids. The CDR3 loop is CASRADLNQPQHF. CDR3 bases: TGTGCCAGCAGGGCCGACCTAAATCAGCCCCAGCATTTT.

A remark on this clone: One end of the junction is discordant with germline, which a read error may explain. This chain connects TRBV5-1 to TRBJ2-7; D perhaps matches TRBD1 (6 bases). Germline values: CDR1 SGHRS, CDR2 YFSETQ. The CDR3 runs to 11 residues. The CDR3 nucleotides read TGCGCCAGCAGCTTACAGGGCAGTTTGAACTTC. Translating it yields CASSLQGSLNF.

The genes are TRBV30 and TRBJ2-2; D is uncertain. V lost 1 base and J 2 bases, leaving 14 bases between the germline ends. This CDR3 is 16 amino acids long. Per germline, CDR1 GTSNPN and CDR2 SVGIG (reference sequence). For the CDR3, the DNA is TGTGCCTGGAGTGCCCTGACCCTCCATAACACCGGGGAGCTGTTTTTT. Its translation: CAWSALTLHNTGELFF.

The CDR3 DNA reads as TGTGCCTGGAGTGTACTGAGGGATACTGAAGCTTTCTTT. Protein: CAWSVLRDTEAFF. The chain links TRBV30 to TRBJ1-1, with no clear D. Trimming took off 0 bases at V and 5 bases at J, with 10 bases between the two ends. There are 13 residues in the CDR3. Germline V gene lookup returns CDR1 GTSNPN and CDR2 SVGIG (reference sequence).

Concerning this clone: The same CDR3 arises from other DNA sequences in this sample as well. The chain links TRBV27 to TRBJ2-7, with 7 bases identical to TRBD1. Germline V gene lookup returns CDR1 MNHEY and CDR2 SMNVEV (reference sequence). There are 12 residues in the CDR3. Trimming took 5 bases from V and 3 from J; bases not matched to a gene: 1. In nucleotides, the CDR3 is TGTGCCAGCAGTCGGGACAGCTACGAGCAGTACTTC. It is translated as CASSRDSYEQYF.

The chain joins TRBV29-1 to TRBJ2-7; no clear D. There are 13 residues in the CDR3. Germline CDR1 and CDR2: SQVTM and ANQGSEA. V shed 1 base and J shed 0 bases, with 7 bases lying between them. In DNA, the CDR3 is TGCAGCGTTGAAGGGGTGACCTCCTACGAGCAGTACTTC. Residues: CSVEGVTSYEQYF.

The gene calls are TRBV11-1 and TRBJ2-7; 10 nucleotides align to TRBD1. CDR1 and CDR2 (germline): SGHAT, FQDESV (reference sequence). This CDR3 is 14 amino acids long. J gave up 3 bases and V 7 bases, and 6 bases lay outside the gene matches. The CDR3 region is CASNPGQGSYEQYF. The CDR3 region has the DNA TGTGCCAGCAACCCGGGACAGGGGAGCTACGAGCAGTACTTC. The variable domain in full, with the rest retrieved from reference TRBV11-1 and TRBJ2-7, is EAEVAQSPRYKITEKSQAVAFWCDPISGHATLYWYRQILGQGPELLVQFQDESVVDDSQLPKDRFSAERLKGVDSTLKIQPAELGDSAMYLCASNPGQGSYEQYFGPGTRLTVT.